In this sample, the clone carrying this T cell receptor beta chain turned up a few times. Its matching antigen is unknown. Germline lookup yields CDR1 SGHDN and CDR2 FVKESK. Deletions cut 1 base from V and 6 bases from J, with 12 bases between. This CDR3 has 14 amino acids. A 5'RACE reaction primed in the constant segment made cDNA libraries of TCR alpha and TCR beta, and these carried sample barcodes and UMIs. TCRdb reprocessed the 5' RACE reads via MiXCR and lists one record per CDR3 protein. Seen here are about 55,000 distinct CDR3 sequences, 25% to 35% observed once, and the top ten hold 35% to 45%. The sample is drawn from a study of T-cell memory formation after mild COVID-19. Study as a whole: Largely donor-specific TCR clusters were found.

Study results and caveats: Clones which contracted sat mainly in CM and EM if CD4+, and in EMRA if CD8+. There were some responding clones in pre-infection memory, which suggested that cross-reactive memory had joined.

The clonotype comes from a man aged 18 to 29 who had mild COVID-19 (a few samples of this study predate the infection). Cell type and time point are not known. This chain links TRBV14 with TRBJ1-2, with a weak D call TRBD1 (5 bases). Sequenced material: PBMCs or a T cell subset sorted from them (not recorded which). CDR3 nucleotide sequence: TGTGCCAGCAGCCAAGTCAAGGGGCGGGATGGCTACACCTTC. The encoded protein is CASSQVKGRDGYTF.